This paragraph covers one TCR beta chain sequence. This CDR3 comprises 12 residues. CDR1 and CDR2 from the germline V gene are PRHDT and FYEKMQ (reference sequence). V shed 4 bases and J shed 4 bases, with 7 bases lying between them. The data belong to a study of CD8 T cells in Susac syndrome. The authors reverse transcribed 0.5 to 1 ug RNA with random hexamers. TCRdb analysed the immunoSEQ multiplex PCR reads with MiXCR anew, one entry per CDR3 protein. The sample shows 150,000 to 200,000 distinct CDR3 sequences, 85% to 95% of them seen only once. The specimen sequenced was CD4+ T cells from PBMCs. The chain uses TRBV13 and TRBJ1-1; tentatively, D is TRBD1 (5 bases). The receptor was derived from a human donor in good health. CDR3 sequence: CASSWGPTEAFF. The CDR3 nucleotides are TGTGCCAGCAGCTGGGGACCCACTGAAGCTTTCTTT.